The 32 T cell receptor beta chains below all came from one sample that was sequenced in a study of CD8+ T cells in alopecia areata listed by TCRdb under 2018. Libraries were made using the immunoSEQ multiplex PCR assay. To provide template for TCR sequencing, every sample had RNA extracted and reverse transcribed into cDNA. TCRdb stores this immuneACCESS table with in-frame sequences only. Part of the clones is absent; in the studies checked, under half of the shortfall reflects unresolved V genes, and no reason is known for the rest. Recorded for this sample are a few hundred thousand clones; around two fifths of them occurred a single time. Almost 0.5% of the sample is held by the ten biggest clonotypes. The sample's treatment or condition label is to be understood as: oral pan-JAK inhibitor, 5-10 mg twice daily. The sequencing here drew on CD4+ T cells sorted from blood, taken between weeks 30 and 35, from a patient treated with tofacitinib. The receptors shown here come from a human donor with alopecia areata.

This clone was picked up a small number of times. Other DNA sequences from this sample encode an identical CDR3 as well. This chain connects TRBV18 to TRBJ2-7, with 8 bases aligning to TRBD2. V was pared by 3 bases and J by 4 bases, with 8 bases of the junction left unmatched. The CDR3 extends over 15 amino acids. Germline V gene data show CDR1 as KGHSH and CDR2 as LQKENI. Written as DNA, the CDR3 is TGTGCCAGCTCACCCTCTACGGGGGGGGGATACGAGCAGTACTTC. It specifies CASSPSTGGGYEQYF.

V and J are TRBV28 and TRBJ2-2, with D perhaps matching TRBD1 (5 bases). CDR3 length: 13 residues. Germline V CDR1 and CDR2: MDHEN, SYDVKM. Trimming pared 5 bases from V and 6 bases from J, leaving 10 bases between. Here the CDR3 DNA reads TGTGCCAGCAGTCCAGGGTTCCCCGGGGAGCTGTTTTTT. Protein product: CASSPGFPGELFF.

This clone showed up just once. For the CDR3, the DNA is TGTGCCAGTACTATCGATCCCCTTCGAAATCAGCCCCAGCATTTT. This sequence encodes CASTIDPLRNQPQHF. The genes are TRBV19 and TRBJ1-5; unclear D gene. CDR3 length: 15 amino acids. The germline gives CDR1 LNHDA, CDR2 SQIVND (reference sequence). The V gene lost 7 bases and the J gene lost 4 bases, with 17 bases spanning the gap. Together with reference TRBV19 and TRBJ1-5, the CDR3 gives the full variable domain: DGGITQSPKYLFRKEGQNVTLSCEQNLNHDAMYWYRQDPGQGLRLIYYSQIVNDFQKGDIAEGYSVSREKKESFPLTVTSAQKNPTAFYLCASTIDPLRNQPQHFGDGTRLSIL.

The chain uses TRBV5-1 and TRBJ2-7; 9 bases align to TRBD1. There are 15 residues in the CDR3. Germline V gene data show CDR1 as SGHRS and CDR2 as YFSETQ. Trimming at V came to 3 bases and at J to 4 bases, leaving 8 bases not matched to a gene. CDR3 sequence reads: CASSSPRTGAYEQYF. The CDR3 DNA reads as TGCGCCAGCAGCTCTCCTCGGACAGGGGCTTACGAGCAGTACTTC.

V gene TRBV7-9 combines with J gene TRBJ1-1, with TRBD1 as a possible D gene (5 bases). This CDR3 comprises 15 residues. V was clipped by 4 bases and J by 0 bases, with 12 bases between them. Germline V gene lookup returns CDR1 SEHNR and CDR2 FQNEAQ (reference sequence). Here the CDR3 DNA reads TGTGCCAGCAGCTCTAGGGGAGAATTGAACACTGAAGCTTTCTTT. This encodes CASSSRGELNTEAFF.

The chain has TRBV5-6 and TRBJ1-2, with D tentatively TRBD1 (5 bases). This CDR3 comprises 14 residues. The germline V and J ends were trimmed by 1 base and 2 bases, with 9 bases remaining between them. Germline-derived CDR1 and CDR2 are SGHDT and YYEEEE. The CDR3 spells CASSLTGRNYGYTF. In DNA form, the CDR3 reads TGTGCCAGCAGCTTGACAGGACGAAACTATGGCTACACCTTC.

This rearrangement joins TRBV5-1 to TRBJ2-1; TRBD2 aligns across 10 bases. Germline CDR1 reads SGHRS; CDR2 reads YFSETQ. V was clipped by 2 bases and J by 6 bases; unmatched bases: 11. This CDR3 has 17 residues. The CDR3 DNA is TGCGCCAGCAGCTTAAGAATTGGACTAGCGGAGACCAATGAGCAGTTCTTC. It yields the protein CASSLRIGLAETNEQFF.

The chain links TRBV11-3 to TRBJ2-7, with TRBD2 identical over 8 bases. The trim removed 5 bases at V and 3 bases at J, leaving 6 bases unmatched. The CDR3 runs to 14 residues. CDR1 and CDR2 from the germline V gene are SGHNT and YENEEA. The CDR3 DNA is TGTGCCAGCAGCCAACGGGAGGGCTACTACGAGCAGTACTTC. Protein sequence: CASSQREGYYEQYF.

The chain recombines TRBV6-1 with TRBJ1-5; D is unclear. Trimming removed 4 bases from V and 6 bases from J, with 13 bases in between. The CDR3 is 14 residues long. Germline V gene data show CDR1 as MNHNS and CDR2 as SASEGT. For the CDR3, the DNA is TGTGCCAGCAGTGCCACGGATCAATCTCAGCCCCAGCATTTT. It codes for CASSATDQSQPQHF.

This chain links TRBV4-1 with TRBJ1-1, with D possibly matching TRBD1 (5 bases). This CDR3 has 16 residues. Deletions cut 6 bases from V and 1 base from J, with 18 bases between. The germline V gene has CDR1 MGHRA and CDR2 YSYEKL. CDR3 sequence (DNA): TGCGCCAGCAGGTCGCTCAAGGGACCCGCGAACACTGAAGCTTTCTTT. Translation: CASRSLKGPANTEAFF.

This clone was seen a few times. The chain is built from TRBV30 and TRBJ1-2; the match to TRBD1 covers 9 bases. V shed 3 bases and J 8 bases; nucleotides not matched to a gene: 13. Germline V lookup: CDR1 GTSNPN, CDR2 SVGIG (reference sequence). The CDR3 contains 15 residues. The CDR3 coding sequence is TGTGCCTGGAGCCGGGGGACAGGGAAGGCAGAGGGCTACACCTTC. Amino acid sequence: CAWSRGTGKAEGYTF.

The gene calls are TRBV4-1 and TRBJ1-5; the match to TRBD1 covers 9 bases. This CDR3 comprises 15 residues. Trimming removed 2 bases from V and 6 bases from J; junction bases left unmatched: 5. Per the germline V gene, CDR1 is MGHRA and CDR2 is YSYEKL. The CDR3 sequence: CASSQLQGAGQPQHF. The CDR3 nucleotides are TGCGCCAGCAGCCAACTACAGGGGGCCGGTCAGCCCCAGCATTTT.

This clone appeared a few times. DNA of the CDR3: TGTGCCAGCAGTTCGGAGAGGGGGTATGGCTACACCTTC. This codes for CASSSERGYGYTF. This chain uses TRBV6-5 with TRBJ1-2; D is perhaps TRBD1 (6 bases). CDR3 size: 13 residues. In germline, CDR1 is MNHEY, CDR2 SVGAGI. Trimming shortened V by 4 bases and J by 5 bases, and 11 bases separated the two germline ends.

This clone was detected only once. V gene TRBV30 combines with J gene TRBJ1-2; TRBD1 aligns across 10 bases. J was trimmed by 3 bases and V by 3 bases; bases with no gene match: 13. This CDR3 is built from 17 residues. Germline V gene data show CDR1 as GTSNPN and CDR2 as SVGIG (reference sequence). CDR3 DNA sequence: TGTGCCTGGAGGCACCGGGACAGGGGACTCTTCTACTATGGCTACACCTTC. Amino acids: CAWRHRDRGLFYYGYTF. The full variable domain, its missing parts supplied by reference TRBV30 and TRBJ1-2, is SQTIHQWPATLVQPVGSPLSLECTVEGTSNPNLYWYRQAAGRGLQLLFYSVGIGQISSEVPQNLSASRPQDRQFILSSKKLLLSDSGFYLCAWRHRDRGLFYYGYTFGSGTRLTVV.

This clone has a handful of counts. Germline is not matched at one junction end, which may reflect a read error. The chain recombines TRBV30 with TRBJ2-5, with D possibly TRBD2 on 6 matching bases. The CDR3 totals 12 residues. Germline CDR1 GTSNPN, CDR2 SVGIG (reference sequence). The CDR3 coding sequence is TGCTCAATAGATCGGGGGTCAGAGACCCAGTACTTC. Encoded protein: CSIDRGSETQYF.

This chain connects TRBV30 to TRBJ2-1; D is unresolved. V was clipped by 3 bases and J by 0 bases, with 6 bases between them. The CDR3 totals 13 residues. Per germline, CDR1 GTSNPN and CDR2 SVGIG (reference sequence). For the CDR3, the DNA is TGTGCCTGGAGATCAAGCTCCTACAATGAGCAGTTCTTC. Its protein is CAWRSSSYNEQFF.

The chain is built from TRBV14 and TRBJ2-1; 8 bases agree with TRBD2. This CDR3 has 16 amino acids. J was trimmed by 3 bases and V by 1 base; bases with no gene match: 5. Germline V gives CDR1 SGHDN, CDR2 FVKESK. The CDR3 is CASSQGSLAGYNEQFF. The CDR3 bases are TGTGCCAGCAGCCAAGGGTCGCTAGCGGGCTACAATGAGCAGTTCTTC.

This clone was seen more than once but under ten times. The V and J genes are TRBV7-2 and TRBJ2-7, with D perhaps TRBD1 or TRBD2 (5 bases each). Trimming took 1 base from V and 5 from J, leaving 15 bases between them. Germline loops: CDR1 SGHTA, CDR2 FQGNSA. CDR3 length: 15 amino acids. The CDR3 loop reads CASSLVGASHHEQYF. DNA of the CDR3: TGTGCCAGCAGCTTAGTCGGGGCGTCCCACCACGAGCAGTACTTC.

Comment on this clone: Additional DNA sequences in this sample encode the identical CDR3. The J gene is TRBJ2-3, the V gene TRBV29-1, with D possibly TRBD1 on 5 matching bases. The CDR3 contains 12 residues. V lost 3 bases and J 3 bases, leaving 7 bases between the germline ends. Per the germline V gene, CDR1 is SQVTM and CDR2 is ANQGSEA. CDR3 in amino acids: CSVDRGTDTQYF. CDR3 sequence (DNA): TGCAGCGTTGATAGGGGAACAGATACGCAGTATTTT.

The chain links TRBV5-4 to TRBJ2-3; D call uncertain. The germline V and J ends were trimmed by 4 bases and 2 bases, with 11 bases remaining between them. The CDR3 loop spans 14 amino acids. CDR1 and CDR2 (germline): SGHNT, YYREEE (reference sequence). CDR3 coding DNA: TGTGCCAGCAGCCTTTACTCCCACACAGATACGCAGTATTTT. Translated, it gives CASSLYSHTDTQYF.

This clone was picked up a small number of times. J is TRBJ1-5 and V is TRBV29-1; D call uncertain. Trimming left V 5 bases short and J 11 bases short, with 13 bases between. The CDR3 is made up of 11 amino acids. Germline V gene sequence: CDR1 SQVTM, CDR2 ANQGSEA. The CDR3, as DNA: TGCAGCGTTCTGGGCAACGGGGCCCAGCATTTT. The encoded protein is CSVLGNGAQHF. Together with reference TRBV29-1 and TRBJ1-5, the CDR3 gives the full variable domain: SAVISQKPSRDICQRGTSLTIQCQVDSQVTMMFWYRQQPGQSLTLIATANQGSEATYESGFVIDKFPISRPNLTFSTLTVSNMSPEDSSIYLCSVLGNGAQHFGDGTRLSIL.

The rearrangement links TRBV25-1 to TRBJ2-5; D may be TRBD1 or TRBD2 (6 bases each). Germline V lookup: CDR1 MGHDK, CDR2 SYGVNS. The CDR3 loop spans 16 amino acids. The V end was cut by 5 bases, the J end by 0 bases, with 16 bases between. The CDR3: CASSPMRGAYQETQYF. The CDR3 DNA follows: TGTGCCAGCAGTCCAATGAGGGGGGCGTACCAAGAGACCCAGTACTTC. Full variable domain (outside the CDR3, taken from reference TRBV25-1 and TRBJ2-5): EADIYQTPRYLVIGTGKKITLECSQTMGHDKMYWYQQDPGMELHLIHYSYGVNSTEKGDLSSESTVSRIRTEHFPLTLESARPSHTSQYLCASSPMRGAYQETQYFGPGTRLLVL.

The V and J genes are TRBV19 and TRBJ2-3; TRBD2 matches at 8 bases. With V trimmed by 8 bases and J by 4 bases, 11 bases remained unmatched. Germline V CDR1 and CDR2: LNHDA, SQIVND (reference sequence). The CDR3 is 15 residues long. The CDR3 coding sequence is TGTGCCAGTTCGGGACTAGTCGGCCTCGCAGATACGCAGTATTTT. Translating it yields CASSGLVGLADTQYF.

J is TRBJ2-4 and V is TRBV29-1, with D possibly TRBD1 on 5 matching bases. Trimming took off 1 base at V and 0 bases at J, with 10 bases between the two ends. This CDR3 contains 15 residues. Germline V gene lookup returns CDR1 SQVTM and CDR2 ANQGSEA. DNA for the CDR3: TGCAGCGTTGAAGTGCCAGGGAAAGCCAAAAACATTCAGTACTTC. Amino acid sequence: CSVEVPGKAKNIQYF.

This clone was observed many times. This chain connects TRBV28 to TRBJ2-5; D unclear. The V end lost 5 bases, the J end lost 0 bases, and 13 bases lay between the germline ends. CDR1 and CDR2 (germline): MDHEN, SYDVKM. This CDR3 comprises 15 residues. CDR3 protein: CASSPVDRDQETQYF. CDR3 DNA: TGTGCCAGCAGTCCGGTGGACCGAGACCAAGAGACCCAGTACTTC.

This clone was seen only a few times. The chain uses TRBV25-1 and TRBJ2-7, with 7 bases fitting TRBD1. The V gene's germline CDR1 is MGHDK and CDR2 SYGVNS. This CDR3 has 12 residues. V lost 5 bases, J lost 9 bases, and 7 bases stayed unmatched. CDR3 amino acids: CASSFSTGAQYF. CDR3 DNA: TGTGCCAGCAGTTTCTCCACAGGGGCGCAGTACTTC.

The genes are TRBV30 and TRBJ2-7; 9 nucleotides align to TRBD1. Germline V gene lookup returns CDR1 GTSNPN and CDR2 SVGIG (reference sequence). The junction had 6 bases not matched to a gene; V was cut back by 6 bases and J by 0 bases. The CDR3 spans 14 residues. As DNA, the CDR3 is TGTGCCTGCATTGGACAGGGGAGCTCCTACGAGCAGTACTTC. As protein: CACIGQGSSYEQYF.

This clone was detected a few times. The rearrangement joins TRBV6-5 to TRBJ2-6; no reliable D call. The CDR3 extends over 15 amino acids. Trimming removed 3 bases at V and 0 bases at J, with 6 bases between. The germline V gene encodes CDR1 MNHEY and CDR2 SVGAGI. Here the CDR3 DNA reads TGTGCCAGCAGTTATGATCTCTCTGGGGCCAACGTCCTGACTTTC. Encoded protein: CASSYDLSGANVLTF.

This clone was recorded a few times. The V gene is TRBV13, the J gene TRBJ1-4; D gene ambiguous. Deletions cut 5 bases from V and 5 bases from J, with 3 bases between. The CDR3 extends over 11 amino acids. Germline CDR1 is PRHDT and CDR2 is FYEKMQ (reference sequence). The CDR3 DNA sequence: TGTGCCAGCAGCCAAAATGAAAAACTGTTTTTT. Encoded protein: CASSQNEKLFF.

The chain uses TRBV6-1 and TRBJ2-2; tentative D call: TRBD2 (5 bases). The CDR3 extends over 18 amino acids. Germline V gene sequence: CDR1 MNHNS, CDR2 SASEGT. V lost 4 bases and J 4 bases, leaving 22 bases between the germline ends. The chain's CDR3 is CASSVDWRLSARTGELFF. The CDR3 region has the DNA TGTGCCAGCAGTGTGGACTGGCGTTTGTCTGCCCGCACCGGGGAGCTGTTTTTT.

The chain joins TRBV7-8 to TRBJ2-7; D is unresolved. The CDR3 loop spans 14 amino acids. With 4 bases removed from V and 2 bases from J, the gap between germline ends came to 12 bases. Germline V lookup: CDR1 SGHVS, CDR2 FQNEAQ. CDR3 residues: CASSSRASPYEQYF. CDR3 nucleotide sequence: TGTGCCAGCAGCTCGAGAGCAAGCCCCTACGAGCAGTACTTC.

J is TRBJ2-7 and V is TRBV5-6; D might be TRBD1 (5 bases). Trimming left V 1 base short and J 7 bases short, with 12 bases between. CDR3 length: 13 residues. Per the germline V gene, CDR1 is SGHDT and CDR2 is YYEEEE. CDR3 nucleotides: TGTGCCAGCAGCTTGTTCCAGGGTCAAGAGCAGTACTTC. It specifies CASSLFQGQEQYF.